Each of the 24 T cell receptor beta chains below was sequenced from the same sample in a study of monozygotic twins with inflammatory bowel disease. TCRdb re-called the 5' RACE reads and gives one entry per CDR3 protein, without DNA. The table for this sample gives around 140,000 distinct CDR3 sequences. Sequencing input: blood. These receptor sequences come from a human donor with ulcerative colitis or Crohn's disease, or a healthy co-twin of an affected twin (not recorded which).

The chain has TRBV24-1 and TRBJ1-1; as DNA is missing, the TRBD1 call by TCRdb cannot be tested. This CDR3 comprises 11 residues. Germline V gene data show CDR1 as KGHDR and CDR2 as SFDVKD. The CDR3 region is CPKGESDEAFF.

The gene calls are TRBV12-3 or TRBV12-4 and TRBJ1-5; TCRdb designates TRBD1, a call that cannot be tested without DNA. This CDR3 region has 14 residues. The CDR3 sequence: CASRRDGTNQPQHF.

CDR3 region: CASSFQARVLGTEAFF. The chain employs TRBV7-9 and TRBJ1-1. Germline V CDR1 and CDR2: SEHNR, FQNEAQ (reference sequence). This CDR3 contains 16 residues. The full variable domain, its missing parts supplied by reference TRBV7-9 and TRBJ1-1, is DTGVSQNPRHKITKRGQNVTFRCDPISEHNRLYWYRQTLGQGPEFLTYFQNEAQLEKSRLLSDRFSAERPKGSFSTLEIQRTEQGDSAMYLCASSFQARVLGTEAFFGQGTRLTVV.

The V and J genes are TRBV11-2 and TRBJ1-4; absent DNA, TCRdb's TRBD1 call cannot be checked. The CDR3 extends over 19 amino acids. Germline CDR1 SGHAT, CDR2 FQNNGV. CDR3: CASSSLGRDNLATNEKLFF. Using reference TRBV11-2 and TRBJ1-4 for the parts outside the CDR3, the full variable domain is EAGVAQSPRYKIIEKRQSVAFWCNPISGHATLYWYQQILGQGPKLLIQFQNNGVVDDSQLPKDRFSAERLKGVDSTLKIQPAKLEDSAVYLCASSSLGRDNLATNEKLFFGSGTQLSVL.

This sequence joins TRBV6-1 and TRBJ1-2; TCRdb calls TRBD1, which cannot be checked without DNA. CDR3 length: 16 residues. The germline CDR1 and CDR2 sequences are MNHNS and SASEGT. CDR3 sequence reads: CASRRLTGGANYGYTF.

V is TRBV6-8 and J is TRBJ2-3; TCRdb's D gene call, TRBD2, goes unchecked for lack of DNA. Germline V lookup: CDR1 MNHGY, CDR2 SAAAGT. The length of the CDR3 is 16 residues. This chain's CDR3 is CASLSGMGQGTDTQYF.

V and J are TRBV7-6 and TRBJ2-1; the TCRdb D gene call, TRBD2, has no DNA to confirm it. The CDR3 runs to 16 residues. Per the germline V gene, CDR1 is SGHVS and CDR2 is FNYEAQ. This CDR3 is CASSLKGLATYNEQFF.

This chain's CDR3 is CASSVATQETQYF. The chain couples TRBV9 to TRBJ2-5. The V gene's germline CDR1 is SGDLS and CDR2 YYNGEE. The CDR3 is made up of 13 amino acids.

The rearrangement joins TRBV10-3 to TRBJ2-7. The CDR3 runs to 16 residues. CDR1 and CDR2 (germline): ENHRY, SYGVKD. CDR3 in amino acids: CAISEPGIHLSYEQYF.

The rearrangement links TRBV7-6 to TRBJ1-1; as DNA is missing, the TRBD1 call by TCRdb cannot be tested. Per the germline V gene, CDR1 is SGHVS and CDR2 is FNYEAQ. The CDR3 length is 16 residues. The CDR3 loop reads CASRSGGGQINTEAFF.

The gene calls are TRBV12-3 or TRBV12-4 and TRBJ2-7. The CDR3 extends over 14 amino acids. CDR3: CASSPDRGSYEQYF.

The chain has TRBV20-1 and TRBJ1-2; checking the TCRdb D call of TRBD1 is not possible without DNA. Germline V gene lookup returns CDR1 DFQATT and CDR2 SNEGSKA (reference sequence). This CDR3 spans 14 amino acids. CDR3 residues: CSARDRGLVGGYTF.

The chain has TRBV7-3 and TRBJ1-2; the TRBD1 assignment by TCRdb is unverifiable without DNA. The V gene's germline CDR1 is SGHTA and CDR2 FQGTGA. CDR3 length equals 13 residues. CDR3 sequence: CASSAGQYYGYTF.

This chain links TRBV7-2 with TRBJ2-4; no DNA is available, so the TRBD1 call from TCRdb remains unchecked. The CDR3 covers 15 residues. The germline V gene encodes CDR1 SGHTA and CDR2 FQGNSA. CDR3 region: CASSADGAVRNMQYF.

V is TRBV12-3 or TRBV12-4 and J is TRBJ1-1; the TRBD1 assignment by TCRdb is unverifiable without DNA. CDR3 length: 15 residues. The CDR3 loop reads CASSIGQGDDTEAFF.

The CDR3 here is CAISGGRRVDTQYF. The rearrangement links TRBV10-3 to TRBJ2-3. The CDR3 has 14 residues. The V gene's germline CDR1 is ENHRY and CDR2 SYGVKD.

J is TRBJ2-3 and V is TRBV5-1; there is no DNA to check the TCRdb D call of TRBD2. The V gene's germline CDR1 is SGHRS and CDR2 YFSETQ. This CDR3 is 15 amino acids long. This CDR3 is CASSPVAGGPNTQYF.

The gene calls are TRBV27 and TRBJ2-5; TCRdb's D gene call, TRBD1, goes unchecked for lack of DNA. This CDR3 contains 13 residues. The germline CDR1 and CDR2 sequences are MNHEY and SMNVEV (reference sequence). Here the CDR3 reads CASSSQGFGTQYF.

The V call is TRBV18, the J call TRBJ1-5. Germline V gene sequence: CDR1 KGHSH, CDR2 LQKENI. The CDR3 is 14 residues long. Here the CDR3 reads CASSPSHQNQPQHF.

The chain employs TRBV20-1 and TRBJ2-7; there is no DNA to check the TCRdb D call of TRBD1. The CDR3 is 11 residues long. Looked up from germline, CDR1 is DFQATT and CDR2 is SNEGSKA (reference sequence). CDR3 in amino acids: CSATTGVEQYF.

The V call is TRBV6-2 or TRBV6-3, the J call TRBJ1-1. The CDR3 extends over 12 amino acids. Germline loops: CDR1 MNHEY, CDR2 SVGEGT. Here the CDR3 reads CASSYSHTEAFF.

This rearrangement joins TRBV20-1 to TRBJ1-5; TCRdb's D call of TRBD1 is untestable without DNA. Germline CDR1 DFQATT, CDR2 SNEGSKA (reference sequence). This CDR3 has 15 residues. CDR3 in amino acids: CSARPSGMSNQPQHF.

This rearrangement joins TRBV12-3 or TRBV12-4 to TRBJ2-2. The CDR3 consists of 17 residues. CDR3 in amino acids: CASSFAAWVSDTGELFF.

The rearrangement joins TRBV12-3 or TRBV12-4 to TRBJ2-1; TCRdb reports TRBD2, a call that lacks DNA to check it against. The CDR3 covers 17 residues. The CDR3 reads CASSSPPAAISYNEQFF.